This T cell receptor beta chain emerged from a study of T cell repertoires in aging, cancer and after chemotherapy. Study at large: The full dataset contained several million TCR reads.

Peripheral blood genomic DNA, not sorted cells or RNA, was the template. TRB rearrangements spanning V, D and J were amplified using mixed TRB-A/B primers. MiXCR, run by TCRdb on the multiplex PCR reads, gives a single entry per CDR3 protein. The sample yields a few thousand distinct CDR3 sequences, 20% to 25% seen once. In its sample, this clonotype is medium-sized (0.01 to 0.1%). V was clipped by 6 bases and J by 0 bases, with 12 bases between them. The CDR3 is 15 amino acids. CDR1 is KGHSH, CDR2 LQKENI, per germline. The origin of this receptor is a human donor with a solid tumor. The V and J genes are TRBV18 and TRBJ1-3; possible D gene TRBD1, 5 bases. Material: blood. CDR3 DNA sequence: TGTGCCAGCTCGCAACAGGCAGACTCTGGAAACACCATATATTTT. Protein product: CASSQQADSGNTIYF.